A selection of T cell receptor beta chains follows, all from one sample in a study of control samples from healthy donors and cancer patients. Sequencing used immunoSEQ multiplex PCR; TCRdb keeps in-frame clones, though not all of them. Counted here are some 74,000 clones, roughly 84% occurring once; the ten biggest clones make up 5.7%. Sequencing input: blood. The receptor source for this set is a woman in her forties or fifties in good health. Each CDR3 is given with its conserved first and last residue. A D gene is named only where the DNA matches it firmly. Part of the rows lack a size; the others show once, few, many or a class for expanded clones.

clone size,D gene,J gene,V gene,CDR3 DNA,CDR3 protein
-,-,TRBJ2-3,TRBV30,TGTGCCTGGAGTGTCTTGGGGGGGGCCAGCACAGATACGCAGTATTTT,CAWSVLGGASTDTQYF
-,TRBD2,TRBJ2-5,TRBV5-1,TGCGCCAGCAGCTTAGCGGGGGCCCAAGAGACCCAGTACTTC,CASSLAGAQETQYF
-,-,TRBJ1-3,TRBV2,TGTGCCAGCAGCAAGGGTCCAGGGAGAGGAAACACCATATATTTT,CASSKGPGRGNTIYF
-,TRBD1,TRBJ1-1,TRBV11-2,TGTGCCACCTTGGCTCTCCCCGGGACAGGGAACACTGAAGCTTTCTTT,CATLALPGTGNTEAFF
-,-,TRBJ2-6,TRBV29-1,TGCAGCGCCGGACAGGGGGCCAACGTCCTGACTTTC,CSAGQGANVLTF
-,-,TRBJ2-2,TRBV6-5,TGTGCCAGCGGTACGGGGATAACCGGGGAGCTGTTTTTT,CASGTGITGELFF
-,TRBD1,TRBJ2-3,TRBV24-1,TGTGCCACCGACCCGGGACAGGGCGTTGGAGATACGCAGTATTTT,CATDPGQGVGDTQYF
-,-,TRBJ1-1,TRBV7-8,TGTGCCAGCAGCCCTAGTGTGGGGGGAGCTGAAGCTTTCTTT,CASSPSVGGAEAFF
medium-sized,-,TRBJ1-2,TRBV6-1,TGTGCCAGCAGTGAATTATCGGGAATTGATGGCTACACCTTC,CASSELSGIDGYTF
-,-,TRBJ2-2,TRBV7-9,TGTGCCAGCAGCCATCCAGGGGTAGGAACCGGGGAGCTGTTTTTT,CASSHPGVGTGELFF
-,TRBD2,TRBJ2-2,TRBV28,TGTGCCAGCGTGCTAGCGGGGGCCGGGGGCGCCGGGGAGCTGTTTTTT,CASVLAGAGGAGELFF
once,-,TRBJ1-4,TRBV18,TGTGCCAGCTCACTTGGTGCGTCTGCAACTAATGAAAAACTGTTTTTT,CASSLGASATNEKLFF
-,-,TRBJ2-3,TRBV29-1,TGCAGCGTTACCGTGGATACGCAGTATTTT,CSVTVDTQYF
-,-,TRBJ2-1,TRBV4-2,TGTGCCAGCAGCGTCGACAGCCTTGGGGTCAATGAGCAGTTCTTC,CASSVDSLGVNEQFF
-,-,TRBJ2-7,TRBV7-8,TGTGCCAGCAGCTTAGCGCTTTCGGGGGACTCCTACGAGCAGTACTTC,CASSLALSGDSYEQYF
-,-,TRBJ1-1,TRBV5-1,TGCGCCAGCAGTCGTACAGGGTCCCCGAACACTGAAGCTTTCTTT,CASSRTGSPNTEAFF
-,-,TRBJ1-1,TRBV13,TGTGCCAGCAGCTTAGAGCTGATATTGAACACTGAAGCTTTCTTT,CASSLELILNTEAFF
few,-,TRBJ1-5,TRBV12-5,TGTGCTAGTGGTTTGGGAGGGGGTTCGGGCAATCAGCCCCAGCATTTT,CASGLGGGSGNQPQHF
-,-,TRBJ2-3,TRBV20-1,TGCAGTGCTCTGGTTTCAGATACGCAGTATTTT,CSALVSDTQYF
medium-sized,-,TRBJ1-4,TRBV7-9,TGTGCCAGCAGCTTAGCTCTCGGGACCACGCCTAATGAAAAACTGTTTTTT,CASSLALGTTPNEKLFF
-,TRBD2,TRBJ2-5,TRBV15,TGTGCCACCAACCCCGGGACTAATGAAGAGACCCAGTACTTC,CATNPGTNEETQYF
-,-,TRBJ2-3,TRBV6-5,TGTGCCAGCTCCGAGGGTGGACAGCCGCAGTATTTT,CASSEGGQPQYF
-,TRBD1,TRBJ1-5,TRBV19,TGTGCCAGTAGTATGATAGGGGACAGTCTCAATCAGCCCCAGCATTTT,CASSMIGDSLNQPQHF
-,TRBD2,TRBJ2-1,TRBV5-1,TGCGCCAGCAGCCCGGTAGCGGGGGGGCTTTCGGGTGAGCAGTTCTTC,CASSPVAGGLSGEQFF
few,-,TRBJ2-3,TRBV5-1,TGCGCCAGCAGCTTGGCAAGTAGGATTGGGGAAGATACGCAGTATTTT,CASSLASRIGEDTQYF
-,-,TRBJ1-1,TRBV6-5,TGTGCCAGCTCGTGGACAGACAGTAGCACTGAAGCTTTCTTT,CASSWTDSSTEAFF
-,TRBD1,TRBJ1-1,TRBV5-4,TGTGCCAGCAGCTTGGGGACAGGGGGCGTATTGGAAGCTTTCTTT,CASSLGTGGVLEAFF
-,-,TRBJ1-2,TRBV9,TGTGCCAGCAGCCCCCAGACAGGAGGGGCCACCTATGGCTACACCTTC,CASSPQTGGATYGYTF
-,-,TRBJ2-3,TRBV5-1,TGCGCCAGCAGCTTGGGAGGGGGGCCCCCAGATACGCAGTATTTT,CASSLGGGPPDTQYF
-,-,TRBJ1-5,TRBV30,TGTGCCTGGAGTGTGAGGGATGATCAGCCCCAGCATTTT,CAWSVRDDQPQHF
-,-,TRBJ2-7,TRBV27,TGTGCCAGCAGTCCATCCCCTTACTACGAGCAGTACTTC,CASSPSPYYEQYF
-,TRBD1,TRBJ2-1,TRBV7-9,TGTGCCAGCAGCTCGGGGACAGGGGGAGTCCTAAATGAGCAGTTCTTC,CASSSGTGGVLNEQFF
-,TRBD1,TRBJ1-1,TRBV19,TGTGCCAGTAGTGGTTCCGGGACAGCCAACACTGAAGCTTTCTTT,CASSGSGTANTEAFF
-,-,TRBJ1-1,TRBV15,TGTGCCACCAGCAGGATACAGGGTTTATACACTGAAGCTTTCTTT,CATSRIQGLYTEAFF
-,TRBD1,TRBJ1-2,TRBV12-3/TRBV12-4,TGTGCCAGCATCCTGACAGGGGGCGGTGGCTACACCTTC,CASILTGGGGYTF
-,-,TRBJ2-7,TRBV7-9,TGTGCCAGCAGTCTCAGCCTCGCCTACGAGCAGTACTTC,CASSLSLAYEQYF
-,TRBD1,TRBJ1-5,TRBV7-9,TGTGCCAGCACCCCCGGACAGGGCCAGCCCCAGCATTTT,CASTPGQGQPQHF
-,-,TRBJ1-2,TRBV3-1/TRBV3-2,TGTGCCAGCAGCCAATCTTATAGAGGCTATGGCTACACCTTC,CASSQSYRGYGYTF
-,-,TRBJ2-3,TRBV4-1,TGCGCCAGCAGCCCCCCGTCGGGGTACACAGATACGCAGTATTTT,CASSPPSGYTDTQYF
-,-,TRBJ1-2,TRBV5-6,TGTGCCAGCAGCACACTATTCGGAGCTCAGGGTGGCTACACCTTC,CASSTLFGAQGGYTF
-,-,TRBJ1-4,TRBV29-1,TGCAGCGTTGGTACAGGGAGGAATGAAAAACTGTTTTTT,CSVGTGRNEKLFF
-,-,TRBJ1-2,TRBV29-1,TGCAGCATATCCGAGGGGATGGGAGGCTACACCTTC,CSISEGMGGYTF
-,-,TRBJ1-2,TRBV25-1,TGTGCCAGCACAGACCGTAACCTAATGGGCTACACCTTC,CASTDRNLMGYTF
-,TRBD1,TRBJ1-1,TRBV5-1,TGCGCCAGCAGCTTACAGGGGACCGCGAACACTGAAGCTTTCTTT,CASSLQGTANTEAFF
-,-,TRBJ2-1,TRBV30,TGTGCCTGGAGTGTACAGGGAAATGAGCAGTTCTTC,CAWSVQGNEQFF
-,TRBD1,TRBJ1-5,TRBV7-2,TGTGCCAGCAGCCCATGGGACAGGGTTGATCAGCCCCAGCATTTT,CASSPWDRVDQPQHF
-,-,TRBJ1-2,TRBV9,TGTGCCAGCAGCGTAGATGAGGGGCTCTATGGCTACACCTTC,CASSVDEGLYGYTF
-,-,TRBJ2-7,TRBV5-4,TGTGCCAGCAGCTTGGATGCAGCGTCCTACGAGCAGTACTTC,CASSLDAASYEQYF
-,-,TRBJ2-1,TRBV6-5,TGTGCCAGCAGCGCTGGGATAACGGAGCAGTTCTTC,CASSAGITEQFF
-,-,TRBJ2-7,TRBV5-5,TGTGCCAGCAGCTCAACCTACGAGCAGTACTTC,CASSSTYEQYF
-,-,TRBJ2-7,TRBV3-1/TRBV3-2,TGTGCCAGCAGCCAAGAAGATGCCTACGAGCAGTACTTC,CASSQEDAYEQYF
once,TRBD1,TRBJ2-1,TRBV11-3,TGTGCCAGCAGCTTGGGGGGACAGGGCCACAATGAGCAGTTCTTC,CASSLGGQGHNEQFF
-,TRBD1,TRBJ2-7,TRBV5-1,TGCGCCAGCAGCATCGGGACAGGGGGCGTCGAGCAGTACTTC,CASSIGTGGVEQYF
-,-,TRBJ1-1,TRBV18,TGTGCCAGCTCATCGGGTACCCACACTGAAGCTTTCTTT,CASSSGTHTEAFF
-,-,TRBJ2-2,TRBV6-5,TGTGCCAGCAGTTACGGGCGGGGATTGGGCACCGGGGAGCTGTTTTTT,CASSYGRGLGTGELFF
-,-,TRBJ2-7,TRBV2,TGTGCCAGCAGCCCCAGCTCCTACGAGCAGTACTTC,CASSPSSYEQYF